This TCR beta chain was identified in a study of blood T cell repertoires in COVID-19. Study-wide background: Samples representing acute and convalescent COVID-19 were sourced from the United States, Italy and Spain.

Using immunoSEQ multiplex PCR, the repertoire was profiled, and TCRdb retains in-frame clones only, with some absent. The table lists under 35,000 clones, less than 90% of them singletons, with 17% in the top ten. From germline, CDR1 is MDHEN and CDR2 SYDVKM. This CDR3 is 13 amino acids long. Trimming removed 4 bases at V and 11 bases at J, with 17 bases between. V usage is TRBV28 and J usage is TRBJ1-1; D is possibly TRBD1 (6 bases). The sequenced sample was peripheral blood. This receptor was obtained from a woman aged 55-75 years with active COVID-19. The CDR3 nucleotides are TGTGCCAGCAGTTCACCCCCCCAGGGGATCGCTTTCTTT. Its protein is CASSSPPQGIAFF.